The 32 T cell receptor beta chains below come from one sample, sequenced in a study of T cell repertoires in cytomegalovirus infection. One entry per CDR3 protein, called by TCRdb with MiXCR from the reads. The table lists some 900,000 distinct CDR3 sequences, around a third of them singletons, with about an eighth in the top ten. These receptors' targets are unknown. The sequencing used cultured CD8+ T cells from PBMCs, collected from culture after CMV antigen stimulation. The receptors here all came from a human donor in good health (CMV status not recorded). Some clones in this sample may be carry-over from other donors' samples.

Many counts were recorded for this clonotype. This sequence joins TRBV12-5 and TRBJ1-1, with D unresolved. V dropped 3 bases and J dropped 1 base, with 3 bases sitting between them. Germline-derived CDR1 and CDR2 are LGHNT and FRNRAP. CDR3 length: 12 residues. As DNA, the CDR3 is TGTGCTAGTGGTTTCGGGAACACTGAAGCTTTCTTT. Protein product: CASGFGNTEAFF. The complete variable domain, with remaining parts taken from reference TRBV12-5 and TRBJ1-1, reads DARVTQTPRHKVTEMGQEVTMRCQPILGHNTVFWYRQTMMQGLELLAYFRNRAPLDDSGMPKDRFSAEMPDATLATLKIQPSEPRDSAVYFCASGFGNTEAFFGQGTRLTVV.

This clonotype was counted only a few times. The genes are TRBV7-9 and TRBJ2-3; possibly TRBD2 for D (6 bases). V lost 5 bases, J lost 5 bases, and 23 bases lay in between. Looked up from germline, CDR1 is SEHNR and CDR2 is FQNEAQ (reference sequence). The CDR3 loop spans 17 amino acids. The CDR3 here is CASSVPPGEWSGDTQYF. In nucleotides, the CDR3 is TGTGCCAGCAGCGTACCTCCGGGGGAATGGTCGGGAGATACGCAGTATTTT.

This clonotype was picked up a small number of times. The CDR3 region has the DNA TGTGCCAGCAGCACCGGGACAGGGGGAGAGTACTTC. Protein sequence: CASSTGTGGEYF. This chain joins TRBV13 and TRBJ2-7, with 11 bases matching TRBD1. This CDR3 has 12 amino acids. The V and J ends lost 5 bases and 11 bases, in that order; junction bases with no gene match: 5. The germline V gene has CDR1 PRHDT and CDR2 FYEKMQ (reference sequence).

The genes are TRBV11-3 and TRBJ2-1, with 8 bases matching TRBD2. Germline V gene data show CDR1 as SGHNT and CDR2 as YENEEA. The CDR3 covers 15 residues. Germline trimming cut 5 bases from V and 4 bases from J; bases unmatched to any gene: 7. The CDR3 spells CASSNGLADYNEQFF. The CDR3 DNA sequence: TGTGCCAGCAGCAACGGACTAGCAGATTACAATGAGCAGTTCTTC.

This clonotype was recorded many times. The CDR3 is CASSLGVGSREKLFF. CDR3 bases: TGTGCCAGCAGTTTAGGTGTCGGAAGTAGGGAAAAACTGTTTTTT. This chain connects TRBV12-3 or TRBV12-4 to TRBJ1-4; D is ambiguous. CDR3 length: 15 residues. The germline V and J ends were trimmed by 1 base and 8 bases, with 14 bases remaining between them.

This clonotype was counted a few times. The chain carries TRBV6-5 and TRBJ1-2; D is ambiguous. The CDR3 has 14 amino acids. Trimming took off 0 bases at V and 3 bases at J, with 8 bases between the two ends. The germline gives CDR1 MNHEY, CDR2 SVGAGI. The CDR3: CASSYSRQHYGYTF. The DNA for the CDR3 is TGTGCCAGCAGTTACTCGAGGCAGCACTATGGCTACACCTTC.

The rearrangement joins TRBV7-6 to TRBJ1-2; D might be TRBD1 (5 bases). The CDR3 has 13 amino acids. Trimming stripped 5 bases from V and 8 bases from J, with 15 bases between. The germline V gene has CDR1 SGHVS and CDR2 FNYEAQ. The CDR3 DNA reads TGTGCCAGCAGCCTAGACAGAGAGGAGGGCTACACCTTC. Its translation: CASSLDREEGYTF. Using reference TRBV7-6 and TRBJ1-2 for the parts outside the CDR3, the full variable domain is GAGVSQSPRYKVTKRGQDVALRCDPISGHVSLYWYRQALGQGPEFLTYFNYEAQQDKSGLPNDRFSAERPEGSISTLTIQRTEQRDSAMYRCASSLDREEGYTFGSGTRLTVV.

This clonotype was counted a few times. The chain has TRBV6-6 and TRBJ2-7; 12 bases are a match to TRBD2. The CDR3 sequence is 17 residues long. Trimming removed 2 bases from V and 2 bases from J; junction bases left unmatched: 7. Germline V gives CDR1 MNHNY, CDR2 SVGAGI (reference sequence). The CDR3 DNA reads TGTGCCAGCAGTTACCGGGCTAGCGGGGGGGTTACCTACGAGCAGTACTTC. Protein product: CASSYRASGGVTYEQYF.

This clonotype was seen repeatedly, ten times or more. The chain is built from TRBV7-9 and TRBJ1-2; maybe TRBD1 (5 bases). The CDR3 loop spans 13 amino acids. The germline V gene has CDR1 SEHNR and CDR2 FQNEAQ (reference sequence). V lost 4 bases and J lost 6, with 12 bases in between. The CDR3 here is CASSSQGPHGYTF. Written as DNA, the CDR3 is TGTGCCAGCAGCTCCCAGGGACCGCATGGCTACACCTTC. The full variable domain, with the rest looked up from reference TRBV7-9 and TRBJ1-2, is DTGVSQNPRHKITKRGQNVTFRCDPISEHNRLYWYRQTLGQGPEFLTYFQNEAQLEKSRLLSDRFSAERPKGSFSTLEIQRTEQGDSAMYLCASSSQGPHGYTFGSGTRLTVV.

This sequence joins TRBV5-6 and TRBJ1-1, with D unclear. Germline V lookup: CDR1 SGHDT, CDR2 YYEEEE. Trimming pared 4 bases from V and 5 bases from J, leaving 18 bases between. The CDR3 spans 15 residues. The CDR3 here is CASSLGSPGVTEAFF. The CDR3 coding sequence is TGTGCCAGCAGCCTGGGGTCCCCTGGCGTGACTGAAGCTTTCTTT.

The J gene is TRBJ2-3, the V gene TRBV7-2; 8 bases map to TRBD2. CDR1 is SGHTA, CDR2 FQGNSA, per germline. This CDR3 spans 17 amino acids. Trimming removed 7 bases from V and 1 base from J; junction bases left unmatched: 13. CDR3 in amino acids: CASIRLVSGGRTDTQYF. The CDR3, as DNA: TGTGCCAGCATCCGTCTGGTAAGCGGGGGCCGCACAGATACGCAGTATTTT.

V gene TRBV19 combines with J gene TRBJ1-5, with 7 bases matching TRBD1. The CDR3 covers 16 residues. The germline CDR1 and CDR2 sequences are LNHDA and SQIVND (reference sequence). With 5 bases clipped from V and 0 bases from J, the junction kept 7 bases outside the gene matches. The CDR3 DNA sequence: TGTGCCAGTAGTGGGGGACAGCTTTATAGCAATCAGCCCCAGCATTTT. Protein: CASSGGQLYSNQPQHF.

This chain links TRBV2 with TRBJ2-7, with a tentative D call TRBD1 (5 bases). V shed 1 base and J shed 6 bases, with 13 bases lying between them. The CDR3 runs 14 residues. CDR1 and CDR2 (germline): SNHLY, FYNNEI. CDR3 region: CASSEGRARPEQYV. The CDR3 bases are TGTGCCAGCAGTGAAGGCAGGGCGCGTCCCGAGCAGTACGTC.

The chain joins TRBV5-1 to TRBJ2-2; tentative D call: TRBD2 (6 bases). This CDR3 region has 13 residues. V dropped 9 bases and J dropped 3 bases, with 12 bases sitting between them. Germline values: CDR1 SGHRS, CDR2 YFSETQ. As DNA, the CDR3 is TGCGCCACCCCCAGCGGGTACACCGGGGAGCTGTTTTTT. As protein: CATPSGYTGELFF.

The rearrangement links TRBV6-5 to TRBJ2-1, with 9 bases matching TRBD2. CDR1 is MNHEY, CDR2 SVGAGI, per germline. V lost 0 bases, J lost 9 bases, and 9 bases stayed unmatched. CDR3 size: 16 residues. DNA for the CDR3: TGTGCCAGCAGTTACTCTGCGGGGGGGCCTAGGCTTGAGCAGTTCTTC. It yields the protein CASSYSAGGPRLEQFF.

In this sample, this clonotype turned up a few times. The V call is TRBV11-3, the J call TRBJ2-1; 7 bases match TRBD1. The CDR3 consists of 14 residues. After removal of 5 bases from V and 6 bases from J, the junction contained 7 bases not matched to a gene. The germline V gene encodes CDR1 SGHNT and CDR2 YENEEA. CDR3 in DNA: TGTGCCAGCAGCCCACCGACAGGGCGCAATGAGCAGTTCTTC. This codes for CASSPPTGRNEQFF.

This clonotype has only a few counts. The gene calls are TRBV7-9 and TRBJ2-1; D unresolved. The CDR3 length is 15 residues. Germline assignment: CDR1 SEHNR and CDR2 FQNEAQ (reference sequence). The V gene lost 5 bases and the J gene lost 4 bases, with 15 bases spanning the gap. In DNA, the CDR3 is TGTGCCAGCAGCATCCCCGGCACAGCATACAATGAGCAGTTCTTC. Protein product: CASSIPGTAYNEQFF.

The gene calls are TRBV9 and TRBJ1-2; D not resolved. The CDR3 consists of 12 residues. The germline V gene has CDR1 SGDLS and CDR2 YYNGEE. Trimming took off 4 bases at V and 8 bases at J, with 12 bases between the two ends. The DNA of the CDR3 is TGTGCCAGCAGCCCGCGGGGAGTGGGCTACACCTTC. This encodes CASSPRGVGYTF.

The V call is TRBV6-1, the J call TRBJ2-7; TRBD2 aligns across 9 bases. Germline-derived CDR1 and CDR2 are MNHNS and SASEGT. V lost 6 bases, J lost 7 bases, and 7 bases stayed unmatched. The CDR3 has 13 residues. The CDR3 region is CASRRLAEDEQYF. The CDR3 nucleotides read TGTGCCAGCAGGCGACTAGCGGAAGATGAGCAGTACTTC.

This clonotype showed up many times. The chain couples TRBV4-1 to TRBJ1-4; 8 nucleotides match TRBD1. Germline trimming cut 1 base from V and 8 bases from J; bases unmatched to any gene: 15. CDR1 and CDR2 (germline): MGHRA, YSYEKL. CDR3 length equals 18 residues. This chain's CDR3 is CASSQGQGPTGLEEKLFF. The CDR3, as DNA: TGCGCCAGCAGCCAAGGACAGGGGCCGACAGGGCTGGAGGAAAAACTGTTTTTT.

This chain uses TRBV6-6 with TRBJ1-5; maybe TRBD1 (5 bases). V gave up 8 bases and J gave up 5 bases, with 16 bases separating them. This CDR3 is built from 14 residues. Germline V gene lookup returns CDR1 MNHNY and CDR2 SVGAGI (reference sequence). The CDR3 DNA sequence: TGTGCCAGCGCCCCGGGGCAGTTCTATCAGCCCCAGCATTTT. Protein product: CASAPGQFYQPQHF.

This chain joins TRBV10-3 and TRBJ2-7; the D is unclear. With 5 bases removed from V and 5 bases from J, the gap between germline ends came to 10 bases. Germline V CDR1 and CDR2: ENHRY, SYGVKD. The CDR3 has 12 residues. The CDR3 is CAISNAVNEQYF. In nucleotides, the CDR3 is TGTGCCATCAGTAACGCAGTGAACGAGCAGTACTTC.

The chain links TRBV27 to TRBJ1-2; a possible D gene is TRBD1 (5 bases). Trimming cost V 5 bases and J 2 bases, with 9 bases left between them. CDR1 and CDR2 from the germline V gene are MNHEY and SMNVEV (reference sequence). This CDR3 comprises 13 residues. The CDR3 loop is CASSAPGNYGYTF. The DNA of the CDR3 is TGTGCCAGCAGTGCCCCAGGGAACTATGGCTACACCTTC.

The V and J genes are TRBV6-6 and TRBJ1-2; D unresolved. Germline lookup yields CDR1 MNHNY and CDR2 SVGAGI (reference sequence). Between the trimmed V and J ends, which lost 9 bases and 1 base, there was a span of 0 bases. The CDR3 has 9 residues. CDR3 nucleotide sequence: TGTGCCAGTAACTATGGCTACACCTTC. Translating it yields CASNYGYTF.

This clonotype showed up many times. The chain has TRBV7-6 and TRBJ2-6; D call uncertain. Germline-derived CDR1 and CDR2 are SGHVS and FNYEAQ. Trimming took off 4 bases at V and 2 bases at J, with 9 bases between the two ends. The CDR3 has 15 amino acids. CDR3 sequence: CASSSFLPGANVLTF. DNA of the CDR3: TGTGCCAGCAGCTCGTTTTTGCCTGGGGCCAACGTCCTGACTTTC.

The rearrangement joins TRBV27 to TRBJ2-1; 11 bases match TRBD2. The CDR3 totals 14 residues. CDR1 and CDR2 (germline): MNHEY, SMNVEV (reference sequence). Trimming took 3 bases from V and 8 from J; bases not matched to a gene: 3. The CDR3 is CASSFSGGGYEQFF. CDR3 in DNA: TGTGCCAGCAGTTTTAGCGGGGGGGGTTATGAGCAGTTCTTC.

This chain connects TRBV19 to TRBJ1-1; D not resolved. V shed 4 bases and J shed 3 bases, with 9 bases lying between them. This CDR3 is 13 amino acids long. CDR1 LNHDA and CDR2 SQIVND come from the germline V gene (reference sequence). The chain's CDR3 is CASSTGLYTEAFF. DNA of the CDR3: TGTGCCAGTAGTACCGGACTATACACTGAAGCTTTCTTT.

CDR3 in amino acids: CASSPTGSREQYF. CDR3 bases: TGTGCCAGCAGCCCGACAGGTTCCCGGGAGCAGTACTTC. This chain connects TRBV7-6 to TRBJ2-7, with D maybe TRBD1 (6 bases). This CDR3 has 13 amino acids. Germline V lookup: CDR1 SGHVS, CDR2 FNYEAQ. Trimming pared 5 bases from V and 7 bases from J, leaving 15 bases between.

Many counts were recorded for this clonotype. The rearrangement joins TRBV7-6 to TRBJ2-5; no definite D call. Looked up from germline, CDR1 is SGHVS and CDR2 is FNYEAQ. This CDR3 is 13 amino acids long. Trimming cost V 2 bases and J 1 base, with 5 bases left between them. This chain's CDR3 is CASSLSLQETQYF. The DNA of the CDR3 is TGTGCCAGCAGCTTATCCCTCCAAGAGACCCAGTACTTC.

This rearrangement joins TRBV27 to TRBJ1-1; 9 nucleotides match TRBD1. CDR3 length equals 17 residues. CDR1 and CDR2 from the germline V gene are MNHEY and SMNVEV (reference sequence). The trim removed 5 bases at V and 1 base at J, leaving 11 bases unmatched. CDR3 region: CASSPTGGTLANTEAFF. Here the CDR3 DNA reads TGTGCCAGCAGTCCTACAGGGGGCACATTGGCGAACACTGAAGCTTTCTTT.

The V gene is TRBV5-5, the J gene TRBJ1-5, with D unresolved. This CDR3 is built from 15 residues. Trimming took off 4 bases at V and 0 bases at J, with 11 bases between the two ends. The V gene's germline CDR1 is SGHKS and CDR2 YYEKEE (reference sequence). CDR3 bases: TGTGCCAGCAGCCGATCACCCGATAGCAATCAGCCCCAGCATTTT. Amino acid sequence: CASSRSPDSNQPQHF.

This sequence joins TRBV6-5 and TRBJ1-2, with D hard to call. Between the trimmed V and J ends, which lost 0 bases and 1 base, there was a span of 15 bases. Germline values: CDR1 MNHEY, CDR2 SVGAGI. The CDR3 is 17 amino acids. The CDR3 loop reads CASSYSNVAIDNYGYTF. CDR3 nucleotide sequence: TGTGCCAGCAGTTACTCGAATGTGGCGATCGATAACTATGGCTACACCTTC.